This T cell receptor (beta chain) is from a study of T cells after yellow fever vaccination. The 5'RACE template-switching step produced TCR cDNA and added a universal primer site and UMIs. TCRdb used MiXCR to reprocess the 5' RACE reads, holding one entry per CDR3 protein. Among more than 110,000 distinct CDR3 sequences listed, under 8% were seen once. The length of the CDR3 is 13 residues. CDR1 and CDR2 from the germline V gene are DFQATT and SNEGSKA (reference sequence). The V gene lost 5 bases and the J gene lost 4 bases, with 14 bases spanning the gap. This clonotype has at least ten counts. The material was CD4+ T cells sorted from PBMCs, obtained 10 days after the yellow fever booster vaccination. The rearrangement joins TRBV20-1 to TRBJ1-1; D is perhaps TRBD1 (6 bases). The TCR was taken from a man younger than 45 who received the YFV17D yellow fever vaccine. CDR3 in amino acids: CSAGGGAVTEAFF. CDR3 in DNA: TGCAGTGCTGGGGGGGGCGCGGTCACTGAAGCTTTCTTT.